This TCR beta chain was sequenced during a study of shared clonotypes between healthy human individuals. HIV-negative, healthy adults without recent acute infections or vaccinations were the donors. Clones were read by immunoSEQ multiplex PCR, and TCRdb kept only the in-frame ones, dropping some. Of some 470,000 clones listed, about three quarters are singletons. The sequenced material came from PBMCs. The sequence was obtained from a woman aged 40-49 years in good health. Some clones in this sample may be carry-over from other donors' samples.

This CDR3 reads CASRSTSTGRETQYF. The CDR3 nucleotides read TGTGCCAGCCGAAGTACCTCGACAGGGAGGGAGACCCAGTACTTC. The chain links TRBV7-9 to TRBJ2-5, with TRBD1 as a possible D gene (7 bases). This CDR3 contains 15 residues. V lost 8 bases to trimming and J lost 5 bases, with 21 bases between them. From germline, CDR1 is SEHNR and CDR2 FQNEAQ (reference sequence).